This entry lists 30 T cell receptor beta chains sequenced from one sample in a study of shared clonotypes between healthy human individuals. Repertoires were generated with immunoSEQ multiplex PCR, while TCRdb's copy carries only in-frame clones and drops some. Here the sample spans roughly 2.6 million clones, roughly 92% being singletons. The sequencing sample was made of naive CD4+ T cells sorted from blood. Regarding subset: CD45RA+ positively selected. These receptors all come from a man younger than 35 in good health.

CDR3 nucleotides: TGTGCCAGCAGCAAAGTCACCGGCAGGGAGGGGGCCAAAAACATTCAGTACTTC. Translation: CASSKVTGREGAKNIQYF. The chain links TRBV21-1 to TRBJ2-4; the tabulated D call, TRBD2, remains unverified against the DNA. TRBV21-1 is listed as a pseudogene. The CDR3 has 18 residues.

The CDR3 protein is CAWSRGDLSGNTIYF. In DNA, the CDR3 is TGTGCCTGGAGTCGGGGGGACCTCTCTGGAAACACCATATATTTT. The rearrangement joins TRBV30 to TRBJ1-3; D possibly corresponds to TRBD1 (5 bases). The V and J ends lost 2 bases and 0 bases respectively, with 11 bases between them. The CDR3 extends over 15 amino acids. Germline V lookup: CDR1 GTSNPN, CDR2 SVGIG (reference sequence).

The chain links TRBV5-4 to TRBJ2-1; a weak D match, TRBD2 (6 bases). The germline V gene encodes CDR1 SGHNT and CDR2 YYREEE (reference sequence). This CDR3 has 16 amino acids. V gave up 0 bases and J gave up 6 bases, with 16 bases separating them. The CDR3 DNA reads as TGTGCCAGCAGCTTGGGGGGCGGGACCCCTTTCAATGAGCAGTTCTTC. Translation: CASSLGGGTPFNEQFF.

The genes are TRBV6-5 and TRBJ2-1, with 8 bases that match TRBD2. CDR1 is MNHEY and CDR2 is SVGAGI in the germline V gene. V was pared by 3 bases and J by 3 bases, with 4 bases of the junction left unmatched. This CDR3 has 15 residues. The CDR3 sequence is CASSYALADYNEQFF. The CDR3 region has the DNA TGTGCCAGCAGTTATGCACTAGCGGACTACAATGAGCAGTTCTTC.

This chain joins TRBV10-2 and TRBJ1-6; TRBD1 aligns across 8 bases. Germline V gene data show CDR1 as WSHSY and CDR2 as SAAADI. This CDR3 contains 15 residues. V shed 6 bases and J 5 bases; nucleotides not matched to a gene: 6. The CDR3 region has the DNA TGCGCCAGCAGCTTCCAGGGGGCCGATAATTCACCCCTCCACTTT. Its protein product is CASSFQGADNSPLHF.

The chain links TRBV7-3 to TRBJ2-1, with 7 bases fitting TRBD1. Germline CDR1 is SGHTA and CDR2 is FQGTGA. The junction had 3 bases not matched to a gene; V was cut back by 5 bases and J by 8 bases. The CDR3 contains 12 residues. The CDR3 nucleotides read TGTGCCAGCAGCCTAGGGGGCTATGAGCAGTTCTTC. Protein sequence: CASSLGGYEQFF.

This CDR3 is CASSELAGGPQRTDTQYF. The CDR3 nucleotides read TGTGCCAGCAGTGAACTGGCGGGCGGCCCTCAACGAACAGATACGCAGTATTTT. The chain is built from TRBV6-1 and TRBJ2-3, with D possibly matching TRBD2 (5 bases). With 2 bases removed from V and 3 bases from J, the gap between germline ends came to 21 bases. Germline CDR1 and CDR2: MNHNS and SASEGT. The CDR3 is 18 residues long.

This sequence joins TRBV6-5 and TRBJ2-7; the match to TRBD1 covers 8 bases. This CDR3 contains 15 residues. Per germline, CDR1 MNHEY and CDR2 SVGAGI. Germline trimming cut 5 bases from V and 0 bases from J; bases unmatched to any gene: 6. CDR3 bases: TGTGCCAGCAGTCCGGACAGGGCACACTCCTACGAGCAGTACTTC. As protein: CASSPDRAHSYEQYF.

The rearrangement joins TRBV9 to TRBJ2-3; TRBD2 matches 8 bases. This CDR3 comprises 17 residues. Germline CDR1 SGDLS, CDR2 YYNGEE. J was trimmed by 1 base and V by 3 bases; bases with no gene match: 10. CDR3 nucleotide sequence: TGTGCCAGCAGCGACAGAGTTAGCGGGGTGGGCACAGATACGCAGTATTTT. Its translation: CASSDRVSGVGTDTQYF.

The J gene is TRBJ1-1, the V gene TRBV11-2, with a weak D call TRBD1 (5 bases). Germline V gene data show CDR1 as SGHAT and CDR2 as FQNNGV. The CDR3 runs 16 residues. Trimming stripped 1 base from V and 7 bases from J, with 19 bases between. CDR3 nucleotide sequence: TGTGCCAGCAGCTTAGTTTCGGGGGGAAGGGCTGGTGAAGCTTTCTTT. Translating gives CASSLVSGGRAGEAFF.

The chain combines TRBV30 with TRBJ1-2, with D unresolved. V lost 1 base and J 0 bases, leaving 6 bases between the germline ends. The V gene's germline CDR1 is GTSNPN and CDR2 SVGIG (reference sequence). This CDR3 has 13 amino acids. The CDR3 region is CAWSGAANYGYTF. In DNA form, the CDR3 reads TGTGCCTGGAGTGGGGCAGCTAACTATGGCTACACCTTC.

The genes are TRBV27 and TRBJ2-7; 8 positions match TRBD2. This CDR3 spans 15 amino acids. V shed 3 bases, J shed 4 bases, and the junction held 8 bases outside the gene matches. The germline CDR1 and CDR2 sequences are MNHEY and SMNVEV (reference sequence). The CDR3 DNA is TGTGCCAGCAGTTTGCGGCGGGAGGTCGCGTACGAGCAGTACTTC. Amino acid sequence: CASSLRREVAYEQYF.

The chain couples TRBV7-9 to TRBJ2-7; D ambiguous. Germline loops: CDR1 SEHNR, CDR2 FQNEAQ (reference sequence). Trimming stripped 2 bases from V and 0 bases from J, with 11 bases between. The CDR3 is 15 residues long. CDR3 sequence reads: CASSLSLSSSYEQYF. CDR3 in DNA: TGTGCCAGCAGCTTAAGTTTATCTAGCTCCTACGAGCAGTACTTC. The full variable domain, completed using reference TRBV7-9 and TRBJ2-7, is DTGVSQNPRHKITKRGQNVTFRCDPISEHNRLYWYRQTLGQGPEFLTYFQNEAQLEKSRLLSDRFSAERPKGSFSTLEIQRTEQGDSAMYLCASSLSLSSSYEQYFGPGTRLTVT.

The genes are TRBV5-8 and TRBJ1-5; TRBD1 might be the D (6 bases). Per germline, CDR1 SGHTS and CDR2 YDEGEE. The CDR3 sequence is 14 residues long. V lost 4 bases and J lost 1, with 9 bases in between. The CDR3: CASSPGQSNQPQHF. The CDR3 coding sequence is TGTGCCAGCAGCCCAGGACAGAGCAATCAGCCCCAGCATTTT.

This chain connects TRBV7-2 to TRBJ1-1; maybe TRBD1 (5 bases). CDR1 and CDR2 (germline): SGHTA, FQGNSA. This CDR3 spans 14 amino acids. Trimming shortened V by 6 bases and J by 1 base, and 12 bases separated the two germline ends. In DNA, the CDR3 is TGTGCCAGCAGGCGCGGGACCGCGAACACTGAAGCTTTCTTT. Translated, it gives CASRRGTANTEAFF. The full variable domain, rest sourced from reference TRBV7-2 and TRBJ1-1, is GAGVSQSPSNKVTEKGKDVELRCDPISGHTALYWYRQSLGQGLEFLIYFQGNSAPDKSGLPSDRFSAERTGGSVSTLTIQRTQQEDSAVYLCASRRGTANTEAFFGQGTRLTVV.

This chain connects TRBV7-9 to TRBJ1-4; maybe TRBD1 (6 bases). The germline V and J ends were trimmed by 4 bases and 10 bases, with 13 bases remaining between them. CDR1 is SEHNR, CDR2 FQNEAQ, per germline (reference sequence). CDR3 length: 13 amino acids. The DNA of the CDR3 is TGTGCCAGCAGCTCGGCGAAGGGGGGAAAACTGTTTTTT. Its translation: CASSSAKGGKLFF.

The chain carries TRBV5-6 and TRBJ2-7; possible D gene TRBD1, 5 bases. The CDR3 runs to 15 residues. The germline CDR1 and CDR2 sequences are SGHDT and YYEEEE. Trimming cost V 2 bases and J 0 bases, with 12 bases left between them. CDR3 in amino acids: CASSFAGPLSYEQYF. DNA for the CDR3: TGTGCCAGCAGCTTCGCAGGGCCCCTCTCCTACGAGCAGTACTTC.

The chain recombines TRBV4-1 with TRBJ2-3; 12 bases match TRBD2. CDR3 size: 17 residues. Losses at the gene ends were 8 bases for V and 5 bases for J; bases not matched to a gene: 14. CDR1 and CDR2 from the germline V gene are MGHRA and YSYEKL. The CDR3 bases are TGCGCCAGCGGCCGGGCTAGCGGGGGGGCCCAGGGAGATACGCAGTATTTT. It specifies CASGRASGGAQGDTQYF.

The V gene is TRBV6-4, the J gene TRBJ2-3; no clear D gene. Germline V gene sequence: CDR1 MRHNA, CDR2 SNTAGT. Trimming removed 4 bases from V and 1 base from J, with 12 bases in between. This CDR3 contains 15 residues. This CDR3 reads CASSVLGLRTDTQYF. CDR3 sequence (DNA): TGTGCCAGCAGTGTTCTTGGCCTACGCACAGATACGCAGTATTTT.

This clone was counted a single time. The chain links TRBV29-1 to TRBJ2-7, with TRBD1 identical over 7 bases. The V segment lost 8 bases and the J segment 0 bases; nucleotides outside the gene matches: 10. The V gene's germline CDR1 is SQVTM and CDR2 ANQGSEA. The CDR3 contains 14 residues. The CDR3 spells CSRKQGPDSYEQYF. As DNA, the CDR3 is TGCAGCAGAAAACAGGGGCCTGACTCCTACGAGCAGTACTTC.

For this clone: At the DNA level, this CDR3 is encoded by other sequences in the same sample as well. The CDR3 reads CASSLERGGEKLFF. The CDR3 DNA is TGCGCCAGCAGCTTGGAGAGGGGAGGAGAAAAACTGTTTTTT. The chain couples TRBV5-1 to TRBJ1-4; a weak D match, TRBD1 (5 bases). CDR1 is SGHRS and CDR2 is YFSETQ in the germline V gene. CDR3 length: 14 residues. Trimming removed 0 bases from V and 8 bases from J, with 11 bases in between.

J is TRBJ2-7 and V is TRBV13; maybe TRBD2 (5 bases). The CDR3 length is 17 residues. V was shortened by 4 bases and J by 4 bases, with 23 bases between the two germline ends. In germline, CDR1 is PRHDT, CDR2 FYEKMQ (reference sequence). The CDR3 nucleotides are TGTGCCAGCAGCTCCTTCGGCGAGGGCGGCATCCTTTACGAGCAGTACTTC. It yields the protein CASSSFGEGGILYEQYF.

The chain employs TRBV10-3 and TRBJ2-7; D gene uncertain. The CDR3 covers 12 residues. The V end was cut by 10 bases, the J end by 6 bases, with 16 bases between. Germline V gene lookup returns CDR1 ENHRY and CDR2 SYGVKD. The chain's CDR3 is CATYSGSGEQYF. The CDR3 region has the DNA TGTGCCACCTACTCCGGGTCGGGCGAGCAGTACTTC.

The V gene is TRBV2, the J gene TRBJ2-7; TRBD1 agrees at 9 bases. Germline CDR1 and CDR2: SNHLY and FYNNEI. V lost 7 bases, J lost 2 bases, and 6 bases stayed unmatched. The CDR3 consists of 14 residues. This CDR3 reads CASMGTGLTYEQYF. The CDR3, as DNA: TGTGCCAGCATGGGGACAGGGCTTACCTACGAGCAGTACTTC.

The chain recombines TRBV2 with TRBJ2-5; 8 bases are shared with TRBD2. V shed 2 bases and J 1 base; nucleotides not matched to a gene: 12. The CDR3 is made up of 18 amino acids. CDR1 is SNHLY, CDR2 FYNNEI, per germline. The CDR3 sequence is CASSEFDPWSGGQETQYF. The CDR3 nucleotides read TGTGCCAGCAGTGAATTTGACCCGTGGAGCGGGGGCCAAGAGACCCAGTACTTC.

This clone appeared a few times. The chain uses TRBV19 and TRBJ1-1; D might be TRBD1 (5 bases). The V and J ends lost 7 bases and 3 bases respectively, with 15 bases between them. This CDR3 is 14 amino acids long. CDR1 is LNHDA, CDR2 SQIVND, per germline (reference sequence). CDR3 nucleotide sequence: TGTGCCAGTACTCTAGAAGGGACGGACACTGAAGCTTTCTTT. Its protein is CASTLEGTDTEAFF. The variable domain in full, with the rest retrieved from reference TRBV19 and TRBJ1-1, is DGGITQSPKYLFRKEGQNVTLSCEQNLNHDAMYWYRQDPGQGLRLIYYSQIVNDFQKGDIAEGYSVSREKKESFPLTVTSAQKNPTAFYLCASTLEGTDTEAFFGQGTRLTVV.

The chain couples TRBV5-1 to TRBJ1-1, with TRBD1 identical over 8 bases. The CDR3 loop spans 14 amino acids. Looked up from germline, CDR1 is SGHRS and CDR2 is YFSETQ. J lost 4 bases, V lost 4 bases, and 6 bases had no gene match. CDR3 sequence reads: CASSTSGGGTEAFF. The CDR3 DNA is TGCGCCAGCAGCACGTCAGGGGGCGGCACTGAAGCTTTCTTT.

The chain links TRBV19 to TRBJ1-5; D ambiguous. CDR3 size: 12 residues. Trimming pared 9 bases from V and 5 bases from J, leaving 11 bases between. Per the germline V gene, CDR1 is LNHDA and CDR2 is SQIVND (reference sequence). The CDR3 sequence is CASQTRDQPQHF. CDR3 DNA sequence: TGTGCCAGCCAGACTAGGGATCAGCCCCAGCATTTT.

This clone was counted between two and nine times. The rearrangement uses TRBV5-1 and TRBJ1-1; D perhaps matches TRBD1 (6 bases). The CDR3 is 14 residues long. Trimming removed 0 bases from V and 4 bases from J, with 10 bases in between. Germline V gene lookup returns CDR1 SGHRS and CDR2 YFSETQ. CDR3 coding DNA: TGCGCCAGCAGCTTGGAAACAGGGATCACTGAAGCTTTCTTT. Protein sequence: CASSLETGITEAFF.

The chain combines TRBV6-6 with TRBJ2-1; the match to TRBD1 covers 11 bases. The CDR3 has 14 residues. Germline V gene data show CDR1 as MNHNY and CDR2 as SVGAGI (reference sequence). V trimming: 5 bases; J trimming: 6 bases; junction bases outside the gene matches: 3. In nucleotides, the CDR3 is TGTGCCAGCAGTGACGGGACAGGGGGCAATGAGCAGTTCTTC. This translates into CASSDGTGGNEQFF.